The 12 T cell receptor beta chains below come from one sample, sequenced in a study of T cells expressing NK-cell markers. TCRdb re-called the 5' RACE reads, yielding one record per CDR3 amino acid sequence without DNA. The clone table shows around 550,000 distinct CDR3 sequences, with the ten largest holding approximately 4%. The sample taken for sequencing was blood T cells: a sorted CD56 or NKG2C T cell subset, CD4+ or CD8+ T cells, or bulk PBMC T cells (not recorded which). These TCRs come from a man younger than 35 in good health.

V is TRBV12-3 or TRBV12-4 and J is TRBJ1-5; TCRdb's D call, TRBD1, is unchecked because there is no DNA. The CDR3 is made up of 14 amino acids. The CDR3 sequence: CASKTTGVNQPQHF.

The rearrangement joins TRBV5-1 to TRBJ2-1. Germline V gene lookup returns CDR1 SGHRS and CDR2 YFSETQ. This CDR3 contains 13 residues. The CDR3 spells CASSLAEWGRQFF.

The V and J genes are TRBV6-2 or TRBV6-3 and TRBJ2-7; the D call of TRBD2 rests on TCRdb alone, since no DNA is present to check it. This CDR3 is 20 amino acids long. The germline V gene encodes CDR1 MNHEY and CDR2 SVGEGT. The CDR3 loop reads CASSYSTGTSGRGRRNEQYF.

V usage is TRBV7-9 and J usage is TRBJ2-2; TCRdb returns TRBD1, unconfirmable since there is no DNA. Germline CDR1 and CDR2: SEHNR and FQNEAQ (reference sequence). The CDR3 sequence is 17 residues long. The CDR3 here is CASSLATGTGLTGELFF.

V is TRBV5-1 and J is TRBJ1-2; checking the TCRdb D call of TRBD1 is not possible without DNA. Looked up from germline, CDR1 is SGHRS and CDR2 is YFSETQ. The CDR3 contains 15 residues. CDR3 in amino acids: CASSLDPGIGDGYTF.

The CDR3 spells CASSRSGSMNTEAFF. The rearrangement joins TRBV5-5 to TRBJ1-1; TCRdb proposes TRBD1, but this gene call is untestable without DNA. This CDR3 has 15 residues. The germline V gene encodes CDR1 SGHKS and CDR2 YYEKEE (reference sequence).

This chain joins TRBV5-6 and TRBJ1-1; the TCRdb call, TRBD1, lacks DNA for checking. This CDR3 has 13 residues. Germline V lookup: CDR1 SGHDT, CDR2 YYEEEE. The CDR3 is CASNFQGNTEAFF.

This sequence joins TRBV20-1 and TRBJ2-2; TCRdb outputs TRBD2, but without DNA this stays unchecked. Per the germline V gene, CDR1 is DFQATT and CDR2 is SNEGSKA (reference sequence). The CDR3 has 17 amino acids. CDR3 sequence reads: CTPFFGTSGLRTGELFF.

This chain connects TRBV5-6 to TRBJ2-5; lacking DNA, the TRBD1 call made by TCRdb goes unchecked. The CDR3 runs to 14 residues. CDR1 SGHDT and CDR2 YYEEEE come from the germline V gene. The CDR3 here is CASSPPAGGETQYF.

The chain joins TRBV29-1 to TRBJ2-6; TCRdb returns TRBD1, unconfirmable since there is no DNA. CDR1 is SQVTM and CDR2 is ANQGSEA in the germline V gene. The CDR3 spans 14 residues. The CDR3 reads CSVGDGAGANVLTF.

The chain uses TRBV14 and TRBJ2-7; TCRdb calls TRBD2, which cannot be checked without DNA. The germline gives CDR1 SGHDN, CDR2 FVKESK. This CDR3 is built from 14 residues. The chain's CDR3 is CASSQELAGTGQYF.

This chain joins TRBV12-3 or TRBV12-4 and TRBJ2-1; no DNA is available, so the TRBD1 call from TCRdb remains unchecked. The CDR3 is made up of 17 amino acids. Here the CDR3 reads CASSLPRRSGHYNEQFF.